This is a list of T cell receptor beta chains from one sample in a study of PD-1 blockade in mismatch repair-deficient tumors. Profiled with immunoSEQ multiplex PCR; TCRdb holds only in-frame clones, not every one. The table lists about 22,000 clones, roughly 81% of them singletons, with about a sixth in the top ten. The material sequenced was peripheral blood, taken 2 weeks after starting pembrolizumab. The origin of the receptors is an adult with mismatch repair-deficient cancer. Each CDR3 is given with its conserved first and last residue. Fields, in order: clone size, V gene, CDR3 length, D gene, J gene, CDR3 protein, CDR3 DNA. The D gene is left open where the match is weak. A row's size may be missing; if present it is once, few, many or a size class.

NA	TRBV7-6	15	TRBD2	TRBJ2-2	CASSSAGRLVGELFF	TGTGCCAGCAGCTCAGCCGGGAGGCTAGTCGGGGAGCTGTTTTTT
NA	TRBV2	11	NA	TRBJ2-7	CASSEFYEQYF	TGTGCCAGCAGTGAATTCTACGAGCAGTACTTC
once	TRBV2	15	NA	TRBJ2-7	CASSEARGLTYEQYF	TGTGCCAGCAGTGAAGCCCGGGGGCTCACCTACGAGCAGTACTTC
NA	TRBV28	20	TRBD2	TRBJ2-1	CASSFPTSGRAKGKYNEQFF	TGTGCCAGCAGTTTCCCGACTAGCGGGAGGGCAAAGGGAAAATACAATGAGCAGTTCTTC
NA	TRBV5-5	17	TRBD2	TRBJ2-1	CASSLYPSGIGGNEQFF	TGTGCCAGCAGCTTGTATCCTAGCGGGATTGGGGGCAATGAGCAGTTCTTC
NA	TRBV5-1	16	TRBD2	TRBJ2-3	CASSLGSSGFTDTQYF	TGCGCCAGCAGCTTGGGGTCTAGCGGGTTCACAGATACGCAGTATTTT
NA	TRBV2	18	NA	TRBJ2-1	CASSGGWGQTLSYNEQFF	TGTGCCAGCAGCGGGGGCTGGGGACAGACGCTCTCCTACAATGAGCAGTTCTTC
once	TRBV19	16	NA	TRBJ1-5	CASSISVFGSNQPQHF	TGTGCCAGTAGTATCTCGGTTTTTGGAAGCAATCAGCCCCAGCATTTT
NA	TRBV10-2	11	TRBD1	TRBJ2-7	CASGQGYEQYF	TGCGCCAGCGGACAGGGCTACGAGCAGTACTTC
NA	TRBV19	14	TRBD1	TRBJ2-7	CASSTGDESYEQYF	TGTGCCAGTTCTACAGGGGATGAGAGCTACGAGCAGTACTTC
NA	TRBV18	17	TRBD2	TRBJ2-2	CASSLPGTSGSTGELFF	TGTGCCAGCTCACTACCAGGGACTAGCGGGAGTACCGGGGAGCTGTTTTTT
NA	TRBV27	15	NA	TRBJ2-1	CASSFLPWTEKKQFF	TGTGCCAGCAGTTTTCTCCCCTGGACAGAGAAAAAGCAGTTCTTC
NA	TRBV6-5	14	TRBD1	TRBJ1-3	CASSWTGGGNTIYF	TGTGCCAGCAGTTGGACAGGAGGTGGAAACACCATATATTTT
NA	TRBV11-2	17	TRBD2	TRBJ2-2	CASSLNAGGPNTGELFF	TGTGCCAGCAGCTTAAACGCGGGAGGACCGAACACCGGGGAGCTGTTTTTT
NA	TRBV5-1	15	NA	TRBJ1-1	CASSLGAARATEAFF	TGCGCCAGCAGCTTGGGGGCAGCCAGAGCCACTGAAGCTTTCTTT
NA	TRBV7-2	14	NA	TRBJ2-6	CASSWGTGANVLTF	TGTGCCAGCAGCTGGGGGACTGGGGCCAACGTCCTGACTTTC
NA	TRBV5-1	14	NA	TRBJ1-4	CASSLGQVNEKLFF	TGCGCCAGCAGCCTTGGACAAGTTAATGAAAAACTGTTTTTT
NA	TRBV4-3	15	TRBD1	TRBJ2-1	CASSQVQGVYNEQFF	TGCGCCAGCAGCCAAGTCCAGGGGGTCTACAATGAGCAGTTCTTC
NA	TRBV5-1	15	NA	TRBJ2-4	CASSLASRGGEIQYF	TGCGCCAGCAGCTTGGCCTCGCGGGGAGGAGAGATTCAGTACTTC
NA	TRBV29-1	11	NA	TRBJ2-3	CSGSGADTQYF	TGCAGCGGTTCTGGAGCAGATACGCAGTATTTT
NA	TRBV5-1	16	NA	TRBJ2-3	CASSWGTDTSTDTQYF	TGCGCCAGCAGCTGGGGGACGGACACTAGCACAGATACGCAGTATTTT
NA	TRBV7-6	15	TRBD2	TRBJ2-1	CASSLGLAEYNEQFF	TGTGCCAGCAGCTTAGGCCTAGCGGAATACAATGAGCAGTTCTTC